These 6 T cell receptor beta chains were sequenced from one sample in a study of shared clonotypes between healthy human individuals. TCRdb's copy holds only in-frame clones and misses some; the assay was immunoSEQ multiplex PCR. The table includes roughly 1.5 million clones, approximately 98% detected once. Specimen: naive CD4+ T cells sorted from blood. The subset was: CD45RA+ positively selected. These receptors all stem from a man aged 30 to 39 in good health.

CDR3 residues: CASSHGTVIQETQYF. The DNA for the CDR3 is TGTGCCAGCAGCCACGGGACAGTGATACAAGAGACCCAGTACTTC. The chain recombines TRBV14 with TRBJ2-5; TRBD1 agrees at 7 bases. Germline V lookup: CDR1 SGHDN, CDR2 FVKESK. V lost 3 bases and J lost 2; bases outside the gene matches: 6. The CDR3 totals 15 residues.

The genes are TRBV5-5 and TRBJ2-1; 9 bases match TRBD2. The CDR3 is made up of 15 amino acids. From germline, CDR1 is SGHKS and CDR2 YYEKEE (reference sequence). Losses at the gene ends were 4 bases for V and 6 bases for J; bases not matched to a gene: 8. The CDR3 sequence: CASSRTSELSNEQFF. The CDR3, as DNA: TGTGCCAGCAGCAGGACTAGCGAGCTAAGCAATGAGCAGTTCTTC.

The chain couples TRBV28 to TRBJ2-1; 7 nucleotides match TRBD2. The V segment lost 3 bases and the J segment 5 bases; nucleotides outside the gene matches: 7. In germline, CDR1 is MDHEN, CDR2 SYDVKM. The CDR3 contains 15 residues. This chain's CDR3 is CASSLGSGIDNEQFF. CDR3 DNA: TGTGCCAGCAGTTTGGGGAGCGGGATCGACAATGAGCAGTTCTTC.

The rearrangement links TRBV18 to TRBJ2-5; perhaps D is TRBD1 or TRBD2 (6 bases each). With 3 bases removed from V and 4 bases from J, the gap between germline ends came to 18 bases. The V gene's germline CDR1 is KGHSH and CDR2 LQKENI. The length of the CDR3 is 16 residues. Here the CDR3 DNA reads TGTGCCAGCTCACCCCTGGTCCGGGGGCCCGTAGAGACCCAGTACTTC. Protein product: CASSPLVRGPVETQYF.

CDR3 sequence (DNA): TGTGCCAGCAGCTCCCGGACAGGGGAAAAGCCCCAGCATTTT. Translation: CASSSRTGEKPQHF. The chain employs TRBV7-2 and TRBJ1-5; 9 bases are a match to TRBD1. V shed 4 bases and J 8 bases; nucleotides not matched to a gene: 6. The germline V gene encodes CDR1 SGHTA and CDR2 FQGNSA. CDR3 size: 14 residues.

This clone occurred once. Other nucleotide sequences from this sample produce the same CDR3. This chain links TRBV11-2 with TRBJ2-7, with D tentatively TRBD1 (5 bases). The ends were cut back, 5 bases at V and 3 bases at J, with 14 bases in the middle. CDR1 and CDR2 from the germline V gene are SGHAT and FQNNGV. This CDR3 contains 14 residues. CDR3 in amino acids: CASSREGAYYEQYF. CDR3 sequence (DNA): TGTGCCAGCAGCCGCGAAGGGGCTTACTACGAGCAGTACTTC.